This is a list of T cell receptor beta chains from one sample in a study of T cell changes during pregnancy in multiple sclerosis. Data came from immunoSEQ multiplex PCR; TCRdb stores just in-frame clones and leaves some out. The table has about 50,000 clones, 85% to 95% seen once. The sample consisted of CD8+ T cells from peripheral blood mononuclear cells, taken before pregnancy. The receptors were sampled from a female donor with multiple sclerosis, enrolled in a pregnancy study. Each CDR3 is given with its conserved first and last residue. Each record gives: J gene, D gene, V gene, clone size, CDR3 DNA, CDR3 protein. The D gene is left open where the match is weak. Only part of the rows carry a size: once, few, many, or a class if the clone is expanded.

J gene: TRBJ2-1
D gene: .
V gene: TRBV19
clone size: .
CDR3 DNA: TGTGCCAGTAGTTCTGACTCGAGCTCCTACAATGAGCAGTTCTTC
CDR3 protein: CASSSDSSSYNEQFF

J gene: TRBJ1-4
D gene: TRBD1
V gene: TRBV19
clone size: .
CDR3 DNA: TGTGCCAGTAGTAGGGACAGGGCAGCAACTAATGAAAAACTGTTTTTT
CDR3 protein: CASSRDRAATNEKLFF

J gene: TRBJ2-5
D gene: TRBD2
V gene: TRBV7-2
clone size: .
CDR3 DNA: TGTGCCAGCAGCTTAACTAGCGGACAAGAGACCCAGTACTTC
CDR3 protein: CASSLTSGQETQYF

J gene: TRBJ2-7
D gene: .
V gene: TRBV20-1
clone size: .
CDR3 DNA: TGCAGTGCTCCACTAGTCCTCGAGCAGTACTTC
CDR3 protein: CSAPLVLEQYF

J gene: TRBJ1-2
D gene: TRBD1
V gene: TRBV27
clone size: .
CDR3 DNA: TGTGCCAGCAGACAACAGGGGCCCTATGGCTACACCTTC
CDR3 protein: CASRQQGPYGYTF

J gene: TRBJ1-1
D gene: .
V gene: TRBV19
clone size: .
CDR3 DNA: TGTGCCAGTAGTCGTGGGAGGGTCACTGAAGCTTTCTTT
CDR3 protein: CASSRGRVTEAFF

J gene: TRBJ1-5
D gene: TRBD1
V gene: TRBV9
clone size: .
CDR3 DNA: TGTGCCAGCAGCGCGAGTGGACAGGGGAATCAGCCCCAGCATTTT
CDR3 protein: CASSASGQGNQPQHF

J gene: TRBJ1-2
D gene: .
V gene: TRBV29-1
clone size: once
CDR3 DNA: TGCAGCGTCCACTCACTTAGTGGCAGCGGGAGAGGGAACTATGGCTACACCTTC
CDR3 protein: CSVHSLSGSGRGNYGYTF

J gene: TRBJ2-6
D gene: .
V gene: TRBV7-3
clone size: once
CDR3 DNA: TGTGCCAGCAGCCCCGGGGGGGCCAACGTCCTGACTTTC
CDR3 protein: CASSPGGANVLTF

J gene: TRBJ1-2
D gene: .
V gene: TRBV19
clone size: .
CDR3 DNA: TGTGCCAGTAGTACTCCCGGGAGAAACGACTATGGCTACACCTTC
CDR3 protein: CASSTPGRNDYGYTF

J gene: TRBJ2-7
D gene: .
V gene: TRBV27
clone size: .
CDR3 DNA: TGTGCCAGCAGTTTAACCGGCTACGAGCAGTACTTC
CDR3 protein: CASSLTGYEQYF

J gene: TRBJ2-1
D gene: TRBD1
V gene: TRBV6-1
clone size: .
CDR3 DNA: TGTGCCAGCAGTGATGTATTGGACAGGGCCCTTAGCTCCTACAATGAGCAGTTCTTC
CDR3 protein: CASSDVLDRALSSYNEQFF

J gene: TRBJ2-7
D gene: TRBD1
V gene: TRBV4-3
clone size: .
CDR3 DNA: TGCGCCAGCAGCCAAGGGGACAGGTCCTACGAGCAGTACTTC
CDR3 protein: CASSQGDRSYEQYF

J gene: TRBJ2-3
D gene: .
V gene: TRBV27
clone size: .
CDR3 DNA: TGTGCCAGCAGTTCTACACCCGGGGTCACGCCGGATACGCAGTATTTT
CDR3 protein: CASSSTPGVTPDTQYF

J gene: TRBJ2-7
D gene: .
V gene: TRBV23-1
clone size: .
CDR3 DNA: TGCGCCGCCAATGTAACCCGGCGGTACGAGCAGTACTTC
CDR3 protein: CAANVTRRYEQYF

J gene: TRBJ1-1
D gene: TRBD1
V gene: TRBV10-2
clone size: .
CDR3 DNA: TGCGCCAGCAGTGAGACCCCGGGACAGAACATCAAAGGGGCTTTCTTT
CDR3 protein: CASSETPGQNIKGAFF

J gene: TRBJ2-5
D gene: TRBD2
V gene: TRBV7-8
clone size: .
CDR3 DNA: TGTGCCAGCAGCAGGACTAGCGGGGGTCAAGAGACCCAGTACTTC
CDR3 protein: CASSRTSGGQETQYF

J gene: TRBJ2-2
D gene: .
V gene: TRBV29-1
clone size: .
CDR3 DNA: TGCAGCGTGGAGCAAGGCGGCACCGGGGAGCTGTTTTTT
CDR3 protein: CSVEQGGTGELFF

J gene: TRBJ1-2
D gene: .
V gene: TRBV9
clone size: .
CDR3 DNA: TGTGCCAGCAGCTCGAGGTCTGGCTACACCTTC
CDR3 protein: CASSSRSGYTF

J gene: TRBJ1-1
D gene: .
V gene: TRBV6-1
clone size: .
CDR3 DNA: TGTGCCAGCAGTGAAGACCGGAGCCTGAACACTGAAGCTTTCTTT
CDR3 protein: CASSEDRSLNTEAFF

J gene: TRBJ2-1
D gene: .
V gene: TRBV4-1
clone size: .
CDR3 DNA: TGTGCCAGCAGCGCAGCGTATGAGCAGTTCTTC
CDR3 protein: CASSAAYEQFF

J gene: TRBJ1-1
D gene: TRBD1
V gene: TRBV7-9
clone size: .
CDR3 DNA: TGTGCCAGCAGCCTGGGACAGGTTGTTAACACTGAAGCTTTCTTT
CDR3 protein: CASSLGQVVNTEAFF

J gene: TRBJ2-7
D gene: .
V gene: TRBV15
clone size: .
CDR3 DNA: TGTGCCACCAGCAGAGATAAGGGGGCCTACGAGCAGTACTTC
CDR3 protein: CATSRDKGAYEQYF

J gene: TRBJ2-7
D gene: .
V gene: TRBV10-1
clone size: once
CDR3 DNA: TGCGCCAGCAGAATTGGCAGGTCGGGAGAGCAGTACTTC
CDR3 protein: CASRIGRSGEQYF

J gene: TRBJ2-7
D gene: TRBD2
V gene: TRBV7-9
clone size: .
CDR3 DNA: TGTGCCAGCAGCCGACGAGCGGGGGCCTACGAGCAGTACTTC
CDR3 protein: CASSRRAGAYEQYF

J gene: TRBJ1-2
D gene: TRBD1
V gene: TRBV10-3
clone size: .
CDR3 DNA: TGTGCCATCAGTTCAGACAGGGGCTATGGCTACACCTTC
CDR3 protein: CAISSDRGYGYTF

J gene: TRBJ2-3
D gene: TRBD1
V gene: TRBV7-9
clone size: .
CDR3 DNA: TGTGCCAGCAGCCCGGGACAGGGGGCGGATACGCAGTATTTT
CDR3 protein: CASSPGQGADTQYF

J gene: TRBJ1-5
D gene: .
V gene: TRBV7-9
clone size: .
CDR3 DNA: TGTGCCAGCAGCCGACTTGATAGCAATCAGCCCCAGCATTTT
CDR3 protein: CASSRLDSNQPQHF

J gene: TRBJ2-7
D gene: TRBD1
V gene: TRBV28
clone size: once
CDR3 DNA: TGTGCCAGCAGTTCCCCTTCCGGGACAGGGGTGGACGAGCAGTACTTC
CDR3 protein: CASSSPSGTGVDEQYF

J gene: TRBJ2-7
D gene: TRBD2
V gene: TRBV6-6
clone size: .
CDR3 DNA: TGTGCCAGCAGTTTTTCCCCGAGCGGGGCGACCTACGAGCAGTACTTC
CDR3 protein: CASSFSPSGATYEQYF

J gene: TRBJ1-2
D gene: TRBD1
V gene: TRBV7-9
clone size: .
CDR3 DNA: TGTGCCAGCAGCCTGGGACAGGCTAACTATGGCTACACCTTC
CDR3 protein: CASSLGQANYGYTF

J gene: TRBJ1-1
D gene: TRBD1
V gene: TRBV23-1
clone size: .
CDR3 DNA: TGCGCCAGCAGGGACAGGGGGCCCACTGAAGCTTTCTTT
CDR3 protein: CASRDRGPTEAFF

J gene: TRBJ2-7
D gene: TRBD1
V gene: TRBV5-8
clone size: .
CDR3 DNA: TGTGCCAGCAGCGCAGGGGGCATGTCCTACGAGCAGTACTTC
CDR3 protein: CASSAGGMSYEQYF

J gene: TRBJ2-3
D gene: TRBD2
V gene: TRBV4-1
clone size: .
CDR3 DNA: TGCGCCAGCAGCCAAGATCCTGCGGGAGTGTGGGGCACAGATACGCAGTATTTT
CDR3 protein: CASSQDPAGVWGTDTQYF

J gene: TRBJ2-2
D gene: .
V gene: TRBV7-6
clone size: .
CDR3 DNA: TGTGCCAGCAGCTATGGGGCGGGAAACACCGGGGAGCTGTTTTTT
CDR3 protein: CASSYGAGNTGELFF

J gene: TRBJ2-1
D gene: .
V gene: TRBV15
clone size: .
CDR3 DNA: TGTGCCACCAGCAGAGATCTGGGGACACCCTCCTACAATGAGCAGTTCTTC
CDR3 protein: CATSRDLGTPSYNEQFF

J gene: TRBJ1-1
D gene: TRBD1
V gene: TRBV27
clone size: .
CDR3 DNA: TGTGCCAGCAGTCTGAGGGGGCCTAGCACTGAAGCTTTCTTT
CDR3 protein: CASSLRGPSTEAFF

J gene: TRBJ2-1
D gene: TRBD1
V gene: TRBV27
clone size: .
CDR3 DNA: TGTGCCAGCAGTTTATACCCTCCTACGGGACAGGCAATGAAGCAGTTCTTC
CDR3 protein: CASSLYPPTGQAMKQFF

J gene: TRBJ2-3
D gene: .
V gene: TRBV30
clone size: .
CDR3 DNA: TGTGCCTGGAGTACGACGGGGGTCAGGGTAGATACGCAGTATTTT
CDR3 protein: CAWSTTGVRVDTQYF

J gene: TRBJ1-5
D gene: TRBD1
V gene: TRBV6-1
clone size: .
CDR3 DNA: TGTGCCAGCAGTGAACTAGGGACAGCCTACAATCAGCCCCAGCATTTT
CDR3 protein: CASSELGTAYNQPQHF

J gene: TRBJ1-5
D gene: .
V gene: TRBV6-4
clone size: .
CDR3 DNA: TGTGCCAGCAGTGAGACGGTAGGGGTTCAGCCCCAGCATTTT
CDR3 protein: CASSETVGVQPQHF

J gene: TRBJ1-3
D gene: .
V gene: TRBV11-2
clone size: .
CDR3 DNA: TGTGCCAGCAGCCCCCGGACAGATTCTGGAAACACCATATATTTT
CDR3 protein: CASSPRTDSGNTIYF

J gene: TRBJ1-5
D gene: .
V gene: TRBV30
clone size: few
CDR3 DNA: TGTGCCTGGAGTGTAGGGCAGGGGCATCAGCCCCAGCATTTT
CDR3 protein: CAWSVGQGHQPQHF

J gene: TRBJ1-3
D gene: .
V gene: TRBV4-3
clone size: .
CDR3 DNA: TGCGCCAGCAGCCAAGACCGAGACTCTGGAAACACCATATATTTT
CDR3 protein: CASSQDRDSGNTIYF

J gene: TRBJ2-5
D gene: .
V gene: TRBV5-1
clone size: few
CDR3 DNA: TGCGCCAGCAGCCGGGACCGGACAGCTCAAGAGACCCAGTACTTC
CDR3 protein: CASSRDRTAQETQYF

J gene: TRBJ2-3
D gene: TRBD2
V gene: TRBV7-8
clone size: .
CDR3 DNA: TGTGCCAGCAGCTTAGAAGCGGGAGGCAGCACAGATACGCAGTATTTT
CDR3 protein: CASSLEAGGSTDTQYF

J gene: TRBJ2-1
D gene: TRBD2
V gene: TRBV5-5
clone size: .
CDR3 DNA: TGTGCCAGCAGCTTGCTAGCGGGGTCCTACAATGAGCAGTTCTTC
CDR3 protein: CASSLLAGSYNEQFF

J gene: TRBJ1-1
D gene: .
V gene: TRBV21-1
clone size: once
CDR3 DNA: TGTGCCAGCTCCACTCGCATCGCGGGGACTGAAGCTTTCTTT
CDR3 protein: CASSTRIAGTEAFF

J gene: TRBJ2-7
D gene: .
V gene: TRBV6-1
clone size: .
CDR3 DNA: TGTGCCAGCAGCCCAGACGGACACTACGAGCAGTACTTC
CDR3 protein: CASSPDGHYEQYF

J gene: TRBJ2-1
D gene: .
V gene: TRBV29-1
clone size: .
CDR3 DNA: TGCAGCGTTGCTGGCGAGGGCAATGAGCAGTTCTTC
CDR3 protein: CSVAGEGNEQFF

J gene: TRBJ2-5
D gene: .
V gene: TRBV4-1
clone size: .
CDR3 DNA: TGCGCCAGCAGCCAAGAAATGGCAGTCCAAGAGACCCAGTACTTC
CDR3 protein: CASSQEMAVQETQYF

J gene: TRBJ2-6
D gene: TRBD1
V gene: TRBV7-9
clone size: once
CDR3 DNA: TGTGCCAGCAGCTTAAGCGGACAGGGCCCCGGGGCCAACGTCCTGACTTTC
CDR3 protein: CASSLSGQGPGANVLTF

J gene: TRBJ2-3
D gene: .
V gene: TRBV2
clone size: .
CDR3 DNA: TGTGCCAGCAGTGATACGGCGGGACAGCTCACAGATACGCAGTATTTT
CDR3 protein: CASSDTAGQLTDTQYF

J gene: TRBJ1-4
D gene: .
V gene: TRBV28
clone size: .
CDR3 DNA: TGTGCCAGCAGTTTCCAGGCAACTAATGAAAAACTGTTTTTT
CDR3 protein: CASSFQATNEKLFF

J gene: TRBJ2-2
D gene: .
V gene: TRBV11-2
clone size: once
CDR3 DNA: TGTGCCAGCAGCAGTCAGGGGAGATACACCGGGGAGCTGTTTTTT
CDR3 protein: CASSSQGRYTGELFF

J gene: TRBJ2-7
D gene: TRBD2
V gene: TRBV5-8
clone size: .
CDR3 DNA: TGTGCCAGCAGCCGCCCGGGGGGCGAGCAGTACTTC
CDR3 protein: CASSRPGGEQYF

J gene: TRBJ2-7
D gene: TRBD2
V gene: TRBV9
clone size: .
CDR3 DNA: TGTGCCAGCAGCGCAGGACTAGCGACAACAGACGAGCAGTACTTC
CDR3 protein: CASSAGLATTDEQYF